This TCR beta chain was found in a study of T cell responses to AZD1222 COVID-19 vaccine. Clones were sequenced by immunoSEQ multiplex PCR, and TCRdb holds only the in-frame ones, with some missing. Of about 66,000 clones in the sample, more than 60% were seen once. CDR1 and CDR2 from the germline V gene are LNHDA and SQIVND (reference sequence). The CDR3 is 14 amino acids. After removal of 5 bases from V and 8 bases from J, the junction contained 9 bases not matched to a gene. This clonotype was sampled from an adult who received the AZD1222 COVID-19 vaccine. The chain recombines TRBV19 with TRBJ2-4, with 7 bases aligning to TRBD2. Specimen: peripheral blood, collected 28 days after the second AZD1222 dose. The CDR3 loop reads CASSSDTGGDIQYF. The CDR3 DNA follows: TGTGCCAGTAGTTCGGACACGGGAGGTGACATTCAGTACTTC.